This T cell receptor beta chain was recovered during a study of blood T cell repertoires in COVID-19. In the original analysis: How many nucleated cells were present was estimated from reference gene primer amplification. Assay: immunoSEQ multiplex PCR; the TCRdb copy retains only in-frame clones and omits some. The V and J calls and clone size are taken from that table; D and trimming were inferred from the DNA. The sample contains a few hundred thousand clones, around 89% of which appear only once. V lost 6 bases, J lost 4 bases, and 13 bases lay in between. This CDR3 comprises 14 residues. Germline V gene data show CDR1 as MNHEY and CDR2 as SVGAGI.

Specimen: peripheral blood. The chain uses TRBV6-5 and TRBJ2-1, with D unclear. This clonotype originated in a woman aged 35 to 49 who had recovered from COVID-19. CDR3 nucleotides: TGTGCCAGCAGCCGACGCAACGGGTACAATGAGCAGTTCTTC. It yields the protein CASSRRNGYNEQFF.